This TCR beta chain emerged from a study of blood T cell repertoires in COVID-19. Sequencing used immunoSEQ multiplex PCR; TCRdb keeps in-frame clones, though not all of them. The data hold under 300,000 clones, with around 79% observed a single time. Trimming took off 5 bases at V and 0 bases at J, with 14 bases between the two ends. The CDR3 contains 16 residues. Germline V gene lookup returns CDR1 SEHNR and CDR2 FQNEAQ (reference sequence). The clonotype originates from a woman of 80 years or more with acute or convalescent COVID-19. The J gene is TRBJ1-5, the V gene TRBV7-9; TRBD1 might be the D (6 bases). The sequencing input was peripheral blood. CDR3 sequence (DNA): TGTGCCAGCAGCGGACCGGGGACATTTAGCAATCAGCCCCAGCATTTT. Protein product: CASSGPGTFSNQPQHF.